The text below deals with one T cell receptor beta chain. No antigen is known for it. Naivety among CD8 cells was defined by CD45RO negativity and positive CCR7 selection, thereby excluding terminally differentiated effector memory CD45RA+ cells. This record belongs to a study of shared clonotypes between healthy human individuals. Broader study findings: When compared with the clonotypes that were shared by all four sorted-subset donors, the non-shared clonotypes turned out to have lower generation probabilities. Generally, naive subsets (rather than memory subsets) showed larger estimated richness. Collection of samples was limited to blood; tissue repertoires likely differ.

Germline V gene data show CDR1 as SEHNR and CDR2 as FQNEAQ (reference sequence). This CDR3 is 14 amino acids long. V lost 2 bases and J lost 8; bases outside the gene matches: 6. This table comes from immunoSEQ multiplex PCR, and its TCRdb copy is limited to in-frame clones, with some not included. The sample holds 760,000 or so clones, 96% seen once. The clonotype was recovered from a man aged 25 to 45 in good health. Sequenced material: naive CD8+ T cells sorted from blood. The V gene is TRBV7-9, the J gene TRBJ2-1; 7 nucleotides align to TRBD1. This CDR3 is CASSLPRQGDEQFF. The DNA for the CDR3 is TGTGCCAGCAGCTTACCCCGGCAGGGGGATGAGCAGTTCTTC.